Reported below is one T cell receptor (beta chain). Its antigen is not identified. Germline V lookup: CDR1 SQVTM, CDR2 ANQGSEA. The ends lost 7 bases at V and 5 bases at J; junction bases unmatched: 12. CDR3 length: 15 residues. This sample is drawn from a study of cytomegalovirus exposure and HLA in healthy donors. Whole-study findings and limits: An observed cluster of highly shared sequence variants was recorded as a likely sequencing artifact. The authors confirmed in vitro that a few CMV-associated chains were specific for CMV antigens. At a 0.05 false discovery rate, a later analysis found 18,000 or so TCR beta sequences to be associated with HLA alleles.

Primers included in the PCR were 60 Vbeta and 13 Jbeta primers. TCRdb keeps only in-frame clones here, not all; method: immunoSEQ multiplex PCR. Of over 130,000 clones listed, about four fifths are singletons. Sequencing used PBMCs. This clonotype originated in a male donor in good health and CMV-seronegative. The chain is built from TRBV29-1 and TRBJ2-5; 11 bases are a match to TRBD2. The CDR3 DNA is TGCAGCGGCCGACTAGCGGGGCCTCCTGGGGAGACCCAGTACTTC. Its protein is CSGRLAGPPGETQYF.